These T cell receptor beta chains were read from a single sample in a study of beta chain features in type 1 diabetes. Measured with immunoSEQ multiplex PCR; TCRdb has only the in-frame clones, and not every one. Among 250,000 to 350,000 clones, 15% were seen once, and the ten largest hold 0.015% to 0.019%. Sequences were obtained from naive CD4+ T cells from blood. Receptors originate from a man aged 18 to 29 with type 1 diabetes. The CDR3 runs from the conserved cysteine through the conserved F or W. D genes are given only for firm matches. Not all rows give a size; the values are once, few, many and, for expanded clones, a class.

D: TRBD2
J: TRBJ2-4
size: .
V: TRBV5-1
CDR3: CASSDTLARGFRYF
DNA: TGCGCCAGCAGCGATACACTAGCGAGAGGATTTCGGTACTTC

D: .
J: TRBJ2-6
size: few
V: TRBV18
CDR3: CASSRYDGDSGANVLTF
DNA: TGTGCCAGCTCACGTTACGACGGAGACTCTGGGGCCAACGTCCTGACTTTC

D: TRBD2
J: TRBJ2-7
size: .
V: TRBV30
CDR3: CAWKRGPEAYEQYF
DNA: TGTGCCTGGAAGCGGGGTCCGGAGGCCTACGAGCAGTACTTC

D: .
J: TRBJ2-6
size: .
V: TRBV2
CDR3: CASHRVSGANVLTF
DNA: TGTGCCAGCCATCGGGTCTCTGGGGCCAACGTCCTGACTTTC

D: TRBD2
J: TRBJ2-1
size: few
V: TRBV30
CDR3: CALAGGSYNEQFF
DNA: TGTGCCTTAGCGGGGGGGTCCTACAATGAGCAGTTCTTC

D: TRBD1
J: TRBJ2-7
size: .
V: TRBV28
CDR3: CASSPAGGRRDEQYF
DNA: TGTGCCAGCAGTCCCGCAGGGGGTAGAAGGGACGAGCAGTACTTC

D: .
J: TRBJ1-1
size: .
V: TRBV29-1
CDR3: CSAKGGGTEAFF
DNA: TGCAGCGCTAAGGGAGGAGGGACTGAAGCTTTCTTT

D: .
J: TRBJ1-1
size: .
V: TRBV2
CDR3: CASSENLRRVKAFF
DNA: TGTGCCAGCAGTGAAAATTTAAGACGGGTGAAAGCTTTCTTT

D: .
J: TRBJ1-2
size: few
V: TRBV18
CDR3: CASSPRAESGYTF
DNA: TGTGCCAGCTCACCGCGGGCAGAAAGTGGCTACACCTTC

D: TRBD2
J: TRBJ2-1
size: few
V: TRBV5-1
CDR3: CASSLARGEDEQFF
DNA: TGCGCCAGCAGCTTGGCACGGGGGGAGGACGAGCAGTTCTTC

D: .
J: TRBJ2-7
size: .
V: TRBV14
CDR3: CASSGRGTYEQYF
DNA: TGTGCCAGCTCGGGCCGCGGGACCTACGAGCAGTACTTC

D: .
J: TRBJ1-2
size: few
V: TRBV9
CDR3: CASSATRTRGYTF
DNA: TGTGCCAGCAGCGCAACGAGAACCCGAGGCTACACCTTC

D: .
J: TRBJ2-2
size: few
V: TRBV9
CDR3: CASSVTTNTGELFF
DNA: TGTGCCAGCAGCGTGACAACGAACACCGGGGAGCTGTTTTTT

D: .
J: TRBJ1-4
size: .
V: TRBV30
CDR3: CARGVGATNEKLFF
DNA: TGTGCCCGGGGCGTGGGGGCCACTAATGAAAAACTGTTTTTT

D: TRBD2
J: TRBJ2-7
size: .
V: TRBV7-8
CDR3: CASSLALAGPYEQYF
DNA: TGTGCCAGCAGCTTAGCACTAGCGGGGCCCTACGAGCAGTACTTC

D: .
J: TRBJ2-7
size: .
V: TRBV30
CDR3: CASPRSGSSYEQYF
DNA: TGTGCCTCGCCCCGCAGCGGCAGCTCCTACGAGCAGTACTTC

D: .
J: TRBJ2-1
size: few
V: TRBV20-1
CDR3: CSASGNPEQFF
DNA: TGCAGTGCCTCGGGGAATCCTGAGCAGTTCTTC

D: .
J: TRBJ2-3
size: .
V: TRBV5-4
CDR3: CASSWGDSTDTQYF
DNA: TGTGCCAGCAGCTGGGGGGACAGCACAGATACGCAGTATTTT

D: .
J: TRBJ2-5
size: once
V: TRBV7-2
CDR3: CASSLRWTVGLQETQYF
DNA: TGTGCCAGCAGCTTAAGATGGACAGTGGGCCTCCAAGAGACCCAGTACTTC

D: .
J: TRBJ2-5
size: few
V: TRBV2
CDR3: CASEGSIRIPETQYF
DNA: TGTGCCAGCGAGGGCTCCATTCGTATTCCGGAGACCCAGTACTTC

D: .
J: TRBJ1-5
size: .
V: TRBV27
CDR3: CASSLTGWDQPQHF
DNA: TGTGCCAGCAGTTTGACGGGTTGGGATCAGCCCCAGCATTTT

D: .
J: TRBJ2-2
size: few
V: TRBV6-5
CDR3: CASSIQGPWNGELFF
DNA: TGTGCCAGCAGTATACAGGGACCTTGGAACGGGGAGCTGTTTTTT

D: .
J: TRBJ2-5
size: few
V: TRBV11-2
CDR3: CASSFKETQYF
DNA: TGTGCCAGCAGCTTCAAAGAGACCCAGTACTTC

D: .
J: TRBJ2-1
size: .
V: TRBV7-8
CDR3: CASSARSEQFF
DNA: TGTGCCAGCAGCGCCCGCAGTGAGCAGTTCTTC

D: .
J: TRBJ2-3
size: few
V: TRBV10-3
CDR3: CAISETGRTQYF
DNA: TGTGCCATCAGTGAGACAGGGCGCACGCAGTATTTT

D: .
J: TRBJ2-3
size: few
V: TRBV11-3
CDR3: CASSSVVDRADTQYF
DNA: TGTGCCAGCAGCTCCGTGGTCGACAGAGCAGATACGCAGTATTTT

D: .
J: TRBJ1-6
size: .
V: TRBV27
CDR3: CASRGQGSYNSPLHF
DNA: TGTGCCAGCAGAGGTCAGGGTTCCTATAATTCACCCCTCCACTTT

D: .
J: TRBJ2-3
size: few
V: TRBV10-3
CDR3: CAISPRHYNTDTQYF
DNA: TGTGCCATCAGCCCTCGGCACTACAACACAGATACGCAGTATTTT

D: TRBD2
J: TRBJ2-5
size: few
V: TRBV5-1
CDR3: CASSWQRGTQETQYF
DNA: TGCGCCAGCAGCTGGCAGCGGGGGACCCAAGAGACCCAGTACTTC

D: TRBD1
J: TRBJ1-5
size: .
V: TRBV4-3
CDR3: CASSARGQGGNQPQHF
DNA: TGCGCCAGCAGCGCGCGGGGACAGGGGGGTAATCAGCCCCAGCATTTT

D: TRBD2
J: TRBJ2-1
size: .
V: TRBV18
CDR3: CASSRTSGNDNEQFF
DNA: TGTGCCAGCTCGAGGACTAGCGGGAATGACAATGAGCAGTTCTTC

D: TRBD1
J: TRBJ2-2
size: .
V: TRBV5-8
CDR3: CASSYRDSNTGELFF
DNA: TGTGCCAGCAGTTACCGGGACAGCAACACCGGGGAGCTGTTTTTT

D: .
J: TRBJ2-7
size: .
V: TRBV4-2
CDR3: CASSQDRDLGTVSF
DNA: TGTGCCAGCAGCCAAGATAGGGATCTGGGGACTGTGTCCTTC

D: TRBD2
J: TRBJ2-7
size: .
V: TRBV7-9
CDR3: CASSLGLAGASEQYF
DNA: TGTGCCAGCAGCTTAGGGCTAGCGGGAGCCAGCGAGCAGTACTTC

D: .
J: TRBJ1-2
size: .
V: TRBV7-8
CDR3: CASSLSPGGYGYTF
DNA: TGTGCCAGCAGCTTATCGCCCGGGGGCTATGGCTACACCTTC

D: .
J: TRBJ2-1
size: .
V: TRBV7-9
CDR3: CASSLVPTGPYNEQFF
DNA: TGTGCCAGCAGCTTAGTGCCCACAGGGCCCTACAATGAGCAGTTCTTC

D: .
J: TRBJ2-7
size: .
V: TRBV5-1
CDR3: CASSLGPGFSYEQYF
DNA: TGCGCCAGCAGCTTGGGTCCCGGGTTCTCCTACGAGCAGTACTTC

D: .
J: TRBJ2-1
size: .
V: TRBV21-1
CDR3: CASTVSGTTQSSYNEQFF
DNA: TGTGCCAGCACCGTCAGCGGGACGACACAGAGCTCCTACAATGAGCAGTTCTTC

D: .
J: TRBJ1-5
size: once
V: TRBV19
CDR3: CASSSRQGAQHF
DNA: TGTGCCAGTAGTTCCCGTCAAGGGGCCCAGCATTTT

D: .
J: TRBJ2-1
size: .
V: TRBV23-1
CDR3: CASTPGYNEQFF
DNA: TGCGCCAGCACCCCCGGGTACAATGAGCAGTTCTTC

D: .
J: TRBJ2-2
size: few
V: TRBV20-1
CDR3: CSARDTGELFF
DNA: TGCAGTGCGAGGGACACCGGGGAGCTGTTTTTT

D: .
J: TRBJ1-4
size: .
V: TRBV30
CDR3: CAWSDNPFGGTNEKLFF
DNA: TGTGCCTGGAGTGACAACCCCTTTGGGGGGACTAATGAAAAACTGTTTTTT

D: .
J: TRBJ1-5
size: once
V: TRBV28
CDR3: CASTLPGQPQHF
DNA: TGTGCCAGCACCTTACCAGGGCAGCCCCAGCATTTT

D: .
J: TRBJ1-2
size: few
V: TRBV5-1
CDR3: CASSHDRHGYGYTF
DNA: TGCGCCAGCAGCCATGACAGGCACGGCTATGGCTACACCTTC

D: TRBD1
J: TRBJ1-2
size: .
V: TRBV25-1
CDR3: CASSEFGTGNGYTF
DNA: TGTGCCAGCAGTGAATTTGGGACAGGCAATGGCTACACCTTC

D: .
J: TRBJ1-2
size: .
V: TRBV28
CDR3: CASSLNRDGYTF
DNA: TGTGCCAGCAGTTTAAACAGGGACGGCTACACCTTC